Given below is one T cell receptor beta chain in context. Deletions cut 7 bases from V and 0 bases from J, with 13 bases between. CDR1 SNHLY and CDR2 FYNNEI come from the germline V gene. This CDR3 is 15 amino acids long. The data are from a study of T cells in Graves' hyperthyroidism and ophthalmopathy. Researchers took RNA transcripts and amplified the TCR beta CDR3 regions from them. RT-PCR in the first round (using the HTBI primer set) targeted the TCR CDR3. TCRdb independently ran MiXCR on the multiplex PCR reads; one entry per CDR3 protein. The data show over 700,000 distinct CDR3 sequences, with about a third seen just once and less than 40% held by the top ten.

The sample comprised blood. The clonotype originates from a woman aged 40-49 years with Graves' hyperthyroidism. V gene TRBV2 combines with J gene TRBJ1-3; D is ambiguous. In DNA form, the CDR3 reads TGTGCCAGCAAAGGACGTGCAGTCTCTGGAAACACCATATATTTT. Translation gives CASKGRAVSGNTIYF. Variable domain in full (rest from reference TRBV2 and TRBJ1-3): EPEVTQTPSHQVTQMGQEVILRCVPISNHLYFYWYRQILGQKVEFLVSFYNNEISEKSEIFDDQFSVERPDGSNFTLKIRSTKLEDSAMYFCASKGRAVSGNTIYFGEGSWLTVV.